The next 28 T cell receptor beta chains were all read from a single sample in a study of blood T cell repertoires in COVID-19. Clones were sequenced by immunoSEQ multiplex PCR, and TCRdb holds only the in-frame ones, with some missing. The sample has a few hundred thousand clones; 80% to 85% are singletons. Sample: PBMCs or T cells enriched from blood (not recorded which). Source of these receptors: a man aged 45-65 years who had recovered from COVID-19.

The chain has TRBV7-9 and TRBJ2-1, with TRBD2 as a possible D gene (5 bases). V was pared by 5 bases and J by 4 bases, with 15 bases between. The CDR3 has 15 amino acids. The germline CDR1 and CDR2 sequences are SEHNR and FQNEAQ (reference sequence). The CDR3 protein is CASSPPAREYNEQFF. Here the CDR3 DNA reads TGTGCCAGCAGCCCACCCGCCCGGGAATACAATGAGCAGTTCTTC.

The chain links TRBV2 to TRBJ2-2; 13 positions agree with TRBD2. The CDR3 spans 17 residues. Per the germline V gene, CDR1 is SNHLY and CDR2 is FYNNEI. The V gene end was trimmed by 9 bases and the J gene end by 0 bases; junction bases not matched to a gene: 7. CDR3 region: CARGGLAGRANTGELFF. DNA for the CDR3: TGTGCCAGAGGGGGACTAGCGGGGCGCGCGAACACCGGGGAGCTGTTTTTT.

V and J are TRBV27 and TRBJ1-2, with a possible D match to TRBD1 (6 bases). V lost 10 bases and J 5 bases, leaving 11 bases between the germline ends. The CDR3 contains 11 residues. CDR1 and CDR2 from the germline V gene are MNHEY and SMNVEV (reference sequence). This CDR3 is CATRGGYGYTF. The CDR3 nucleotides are TGTGCCACTCGAGGGGGATATGGCTACACCTTC.

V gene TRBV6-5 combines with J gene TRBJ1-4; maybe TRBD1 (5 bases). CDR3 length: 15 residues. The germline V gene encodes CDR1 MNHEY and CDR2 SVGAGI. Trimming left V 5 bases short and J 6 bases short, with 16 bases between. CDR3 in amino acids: CASSRRAGWDEKLFF. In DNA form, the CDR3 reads TGTGCCAGCAGTAGGAGGGCAGGGTGGGATGAAAAACTGTTTTTT.

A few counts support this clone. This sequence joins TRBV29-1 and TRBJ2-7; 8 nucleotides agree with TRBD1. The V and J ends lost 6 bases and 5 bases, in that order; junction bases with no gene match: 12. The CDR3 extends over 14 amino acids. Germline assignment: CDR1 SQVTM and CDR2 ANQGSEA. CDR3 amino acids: CSVDRTGISNEQYF. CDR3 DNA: TGCAGCGTGGATAGGACAGGGATCTCTAACGAGCAGTACTTC.

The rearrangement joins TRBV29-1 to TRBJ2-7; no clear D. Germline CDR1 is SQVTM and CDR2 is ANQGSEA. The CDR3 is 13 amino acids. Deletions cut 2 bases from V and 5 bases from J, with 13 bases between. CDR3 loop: CSVELGHQDEQYF. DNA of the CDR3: TGCAGCGTTGAACTCGGCCATCAGGACGAGCAGTACTTC.

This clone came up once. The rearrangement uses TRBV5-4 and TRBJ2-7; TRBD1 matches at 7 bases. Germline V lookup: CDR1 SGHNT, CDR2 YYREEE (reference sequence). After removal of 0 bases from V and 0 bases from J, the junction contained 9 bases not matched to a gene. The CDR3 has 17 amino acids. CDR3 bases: TGTGCCAGCAGCTTGGAGAGGTGGGACAGCAGCTCCTACGAGCAGTACTTC. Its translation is CASSLERWDSSSYEQYF.

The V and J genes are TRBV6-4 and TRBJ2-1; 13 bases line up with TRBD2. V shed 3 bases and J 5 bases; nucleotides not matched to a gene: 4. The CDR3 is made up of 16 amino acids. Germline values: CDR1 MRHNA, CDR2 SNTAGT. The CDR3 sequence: CASSEVGLAGDNEQFF. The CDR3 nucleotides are TGTGCCAGCAGTGAGGTCGGACTAGCGGGGGACAATGAGCAGTTCTTC.

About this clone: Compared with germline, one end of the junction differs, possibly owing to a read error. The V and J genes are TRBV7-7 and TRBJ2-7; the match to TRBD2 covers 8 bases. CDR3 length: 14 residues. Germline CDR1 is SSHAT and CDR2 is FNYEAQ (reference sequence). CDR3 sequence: CASSRGLASYEQYF. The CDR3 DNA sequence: TGTGCTAGCAGCCGCGGACTAGCCTCCTACGAGCAGTACTTC.

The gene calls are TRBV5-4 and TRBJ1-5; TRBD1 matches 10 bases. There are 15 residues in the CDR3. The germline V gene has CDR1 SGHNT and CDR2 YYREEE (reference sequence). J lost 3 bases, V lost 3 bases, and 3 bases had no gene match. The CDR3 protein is CASSSGTGVNQPQHF. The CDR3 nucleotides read TGTGCCAGCAGCTCCGGGACAGGGGTCAATCAGCCCCAGCATTTT.

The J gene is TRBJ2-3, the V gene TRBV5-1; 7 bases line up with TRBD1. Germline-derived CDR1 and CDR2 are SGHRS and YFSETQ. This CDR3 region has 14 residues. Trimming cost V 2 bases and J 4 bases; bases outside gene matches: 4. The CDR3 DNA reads TGCGCCAGCAGCTTACGACAGGGCTCAGATACGCAGTATTTT. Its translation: CASSLRQGSDTQYF.

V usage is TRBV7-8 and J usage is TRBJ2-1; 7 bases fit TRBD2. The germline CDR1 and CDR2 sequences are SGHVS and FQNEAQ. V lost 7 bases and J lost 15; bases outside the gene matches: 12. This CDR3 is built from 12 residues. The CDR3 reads CASTTGTTNWFF. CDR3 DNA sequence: TGTGCCAGCACCACCGGGACTACCAATTGGTTCTTC. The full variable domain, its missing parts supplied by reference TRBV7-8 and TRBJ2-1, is GAGVSQSPRYKVAKRGQDVALRCDPISGHVSLFWYQQALGQGPEFLTYFQNEAQLDKSGLPSDRFFAERPEGSVSTLKIQRTQQEDSAVYLCASTTGTTNWFFGPGTRLTVL.

CDR3 coding DNA: TGTGCCAGCAGTTTATTGGCCAGTCAGGGCACTGAAGCTTTCTTT. This codes for CASSLLASQGTEAFF. The chain recombines TRBV27 with TRBJ1-1, with a tentative D call TRBD1 (5 bases). V lost 1 base and J 4 bases, leaving 13 bases between the germline ends. This CDR3 is built from 15 residues. CDR1 and CDR2 from the germline V gene are MNHEY and SMNVEV (reference sequence).

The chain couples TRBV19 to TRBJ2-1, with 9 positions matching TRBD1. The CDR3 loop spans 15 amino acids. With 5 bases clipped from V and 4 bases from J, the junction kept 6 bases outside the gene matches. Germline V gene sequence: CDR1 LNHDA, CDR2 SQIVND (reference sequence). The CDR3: CASSDGTGQYNEQFF. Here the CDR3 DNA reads TGTGCCAGTAGTGACGGGACAGGGCAATACAATGAGCAGTTCTTC.

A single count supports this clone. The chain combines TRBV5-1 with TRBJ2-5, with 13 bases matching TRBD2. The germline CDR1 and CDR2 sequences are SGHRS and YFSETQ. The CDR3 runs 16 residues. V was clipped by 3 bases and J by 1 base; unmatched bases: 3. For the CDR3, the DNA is TGCGCCAGCAGCTCCGGACTAGCGGGAGCCCAAGAGACCCAGTACTTC. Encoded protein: CASSSGLAGAQETQYF.

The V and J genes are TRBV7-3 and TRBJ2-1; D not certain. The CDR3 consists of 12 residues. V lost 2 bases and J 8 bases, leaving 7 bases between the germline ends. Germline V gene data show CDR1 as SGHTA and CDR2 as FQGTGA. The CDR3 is CASSLRGDEQFF. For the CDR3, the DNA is TGTGCCAGCAGCTTACGAGGTGATGAGCAGTTCTTC.

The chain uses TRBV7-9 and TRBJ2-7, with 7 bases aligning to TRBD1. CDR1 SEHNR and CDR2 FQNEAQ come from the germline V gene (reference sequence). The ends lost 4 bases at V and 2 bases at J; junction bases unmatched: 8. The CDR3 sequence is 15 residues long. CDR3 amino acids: CASSWFRGTTYEQYF. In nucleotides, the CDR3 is TGTGCCAGCAGCTGGTTCAGGGGGACCACCTACGAGCAGTACTTC.

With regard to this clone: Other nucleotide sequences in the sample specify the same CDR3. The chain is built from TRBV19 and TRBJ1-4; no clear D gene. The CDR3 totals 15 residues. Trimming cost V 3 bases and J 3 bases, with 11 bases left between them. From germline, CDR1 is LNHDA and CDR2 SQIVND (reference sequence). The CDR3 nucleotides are TGTGCCAGTAGTATCCGGCCACAGCCTAATGAAAAACTGTTTTTT. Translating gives CASSIRPQPNEKLFF.

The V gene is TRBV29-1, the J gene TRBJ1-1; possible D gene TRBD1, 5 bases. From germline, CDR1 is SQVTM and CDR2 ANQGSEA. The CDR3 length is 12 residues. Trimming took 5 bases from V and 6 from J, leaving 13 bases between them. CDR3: CSVSQGTPEAFF. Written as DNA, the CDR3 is TGCAGCGTTTCCCAGGGTACCCCTGAAGCTTTCTTT.

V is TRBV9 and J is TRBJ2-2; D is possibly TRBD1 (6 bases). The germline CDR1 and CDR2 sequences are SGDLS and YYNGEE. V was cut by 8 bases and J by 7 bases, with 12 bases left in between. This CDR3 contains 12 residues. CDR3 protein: CASSQGHGELFF. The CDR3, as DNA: TGTGCCAGTTCACAGGGTCACGGGGAGCTGTTTTTT. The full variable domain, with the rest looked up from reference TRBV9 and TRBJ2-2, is DSGVTQTPKHLITATGQRVTLRCSPRSGDLSVYWYQQSLDQGLQFLIQYYNGEERAKGNILERFSAQQFPDLHSELNLSSLELGDSALYFCASSQGHGELFFGEGSRLTVL.

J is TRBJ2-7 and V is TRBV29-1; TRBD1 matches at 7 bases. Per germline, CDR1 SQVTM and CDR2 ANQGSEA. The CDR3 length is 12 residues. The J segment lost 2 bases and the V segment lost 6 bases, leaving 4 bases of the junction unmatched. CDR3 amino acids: CSVLTGPYEQYF. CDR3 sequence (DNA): TGCAGCGTCCTGACAGGGCCCTACGAGCAGTACTTC.

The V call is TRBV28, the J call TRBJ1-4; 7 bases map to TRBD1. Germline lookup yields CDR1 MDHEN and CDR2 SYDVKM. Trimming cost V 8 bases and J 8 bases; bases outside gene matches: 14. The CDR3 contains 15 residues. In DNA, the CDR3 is TGTGCCAGCCACATGGGACAGTCGGTCCGCGAAAAACTGTTTTTT. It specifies CASHMGQSVREKLFF.

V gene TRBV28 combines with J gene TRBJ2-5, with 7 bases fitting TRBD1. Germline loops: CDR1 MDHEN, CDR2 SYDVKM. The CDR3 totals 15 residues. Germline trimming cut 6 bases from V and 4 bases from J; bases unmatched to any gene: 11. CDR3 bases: TGTGCCAGCAGGCGTACAGGGGTTGGTGCAGAGACCCAGTACTTC. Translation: CASRRTGVGAETQYF.

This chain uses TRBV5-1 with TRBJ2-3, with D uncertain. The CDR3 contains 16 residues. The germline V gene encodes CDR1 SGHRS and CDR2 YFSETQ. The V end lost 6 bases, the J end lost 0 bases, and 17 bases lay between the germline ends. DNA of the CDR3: TGCGCCAGCACCCCATCCTTAGCATATAGCACAGATACGCAGTATTTT. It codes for CASTPSLAYSTDTQYF.

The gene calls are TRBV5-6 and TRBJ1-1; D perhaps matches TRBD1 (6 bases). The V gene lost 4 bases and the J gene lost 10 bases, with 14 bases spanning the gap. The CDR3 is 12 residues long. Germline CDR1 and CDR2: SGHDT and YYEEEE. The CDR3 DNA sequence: TGTGCCAGCAGCACGCTACAGGGTAGAGCTTTCTTT. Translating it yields CASSTLQGRAFF.

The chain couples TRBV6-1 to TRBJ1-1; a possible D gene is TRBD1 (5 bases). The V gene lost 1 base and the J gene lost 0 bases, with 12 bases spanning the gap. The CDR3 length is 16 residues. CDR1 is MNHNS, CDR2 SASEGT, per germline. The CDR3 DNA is TGTGCCAGCAGTGAAGGCTCCAGACAGATGAACACTGAAGCTTTCTTT. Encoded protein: CASSEGSRQMNTEAFF.

CDR3 sequence reads: CATSRGLAGGIEQFF. The CDR3 nucleotides are TGTGCCACCAGCAGGGGACTAGCGGGAGGCATTGAGCAGTTCTTC. V and J are TRBV15 and TRBJ2-1, with 15 positions matching TRBD2. Germline CDR1 is LNHNV and CDR2 is YYDKDF (reference sequence). V shed 3 bases, J shed 9 bases, and the junction held 3 bases outside the gene matches. The length of the CDR3 is 15 residues.

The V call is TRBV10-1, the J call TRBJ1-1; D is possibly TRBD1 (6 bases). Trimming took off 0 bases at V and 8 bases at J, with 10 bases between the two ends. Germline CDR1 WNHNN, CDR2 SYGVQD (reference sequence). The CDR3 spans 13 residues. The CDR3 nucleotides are TGCGCCAGCAGTGAGTCGGAGAGGGGGGAAGCTTTCTTT. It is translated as CASSESERGEAFF.